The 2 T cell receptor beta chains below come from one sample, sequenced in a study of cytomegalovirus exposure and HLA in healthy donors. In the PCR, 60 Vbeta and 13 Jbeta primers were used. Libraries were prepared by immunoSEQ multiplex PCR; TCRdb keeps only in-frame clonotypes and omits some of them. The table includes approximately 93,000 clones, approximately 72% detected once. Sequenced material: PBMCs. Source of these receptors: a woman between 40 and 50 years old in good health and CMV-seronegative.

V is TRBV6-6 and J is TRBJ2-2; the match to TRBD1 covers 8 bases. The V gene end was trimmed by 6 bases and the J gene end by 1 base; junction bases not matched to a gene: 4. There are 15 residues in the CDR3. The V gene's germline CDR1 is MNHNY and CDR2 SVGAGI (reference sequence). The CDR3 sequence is CASSPGQGNTGELFF. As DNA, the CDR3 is TGTGCCAGCAGCCCCGGACAGGGGAACACCGGGGAGCTGTTTTTT.

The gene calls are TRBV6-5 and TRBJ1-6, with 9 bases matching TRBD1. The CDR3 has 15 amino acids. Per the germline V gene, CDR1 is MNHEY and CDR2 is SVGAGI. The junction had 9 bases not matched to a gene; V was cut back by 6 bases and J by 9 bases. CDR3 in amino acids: CASRRTGTGISPLHF. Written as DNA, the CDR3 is TGTGCCAGCAGGCGTACCGGGACAGGGATTTCACCCCTCCACTTT.